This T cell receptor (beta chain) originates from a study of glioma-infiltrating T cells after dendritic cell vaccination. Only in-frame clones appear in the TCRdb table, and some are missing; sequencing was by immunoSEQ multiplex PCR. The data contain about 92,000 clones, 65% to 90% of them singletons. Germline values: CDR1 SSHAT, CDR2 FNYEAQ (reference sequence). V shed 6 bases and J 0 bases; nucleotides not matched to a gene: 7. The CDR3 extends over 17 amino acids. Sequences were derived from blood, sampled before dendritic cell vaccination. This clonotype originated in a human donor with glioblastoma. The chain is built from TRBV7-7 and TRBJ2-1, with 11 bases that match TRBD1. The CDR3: CASSRGTGGVSYNEQFF. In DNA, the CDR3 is TGTGCCAGCAGTCGCGGGACAGGGGGTGTCTCCTACAATGAGCAGTTCTTC.